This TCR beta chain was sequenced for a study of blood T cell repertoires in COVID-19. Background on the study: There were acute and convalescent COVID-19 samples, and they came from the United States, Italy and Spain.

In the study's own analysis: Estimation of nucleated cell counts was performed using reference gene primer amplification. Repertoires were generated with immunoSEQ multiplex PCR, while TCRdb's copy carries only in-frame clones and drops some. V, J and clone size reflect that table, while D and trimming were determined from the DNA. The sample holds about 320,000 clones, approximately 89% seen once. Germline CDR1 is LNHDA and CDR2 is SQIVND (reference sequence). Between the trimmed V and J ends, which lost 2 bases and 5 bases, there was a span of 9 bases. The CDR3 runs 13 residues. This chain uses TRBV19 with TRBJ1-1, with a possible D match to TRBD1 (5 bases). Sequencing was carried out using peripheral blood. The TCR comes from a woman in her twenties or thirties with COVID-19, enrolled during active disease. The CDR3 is CASSIWGRTEAFF. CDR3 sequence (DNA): TGTGCCAGTAGTATATGGGGCCGGACTGAAGCTTTCTTT.